This passage covers 29 T cell receptor delta chains from one sample sequenced in a study of γδ T cells in repeated Plasmodium falciparum infection. Flow sorting of PBMC yielded separate Vgamma9/Vdelta2+ and Vdelta2-negative gammadelta T cell populations for bulk repertoire analysis. TCRdb ran CATT on the multiplex PCR reads. Here the sample spans 85,000 to 90,000 delta-chain clones, approximately 1.4% being singletons. Sample: gamma-delta T cells from blood. The receptors stem from a pool of human donors (malaria-infected and uninfected, not separated).

This clone was observed many times. The chain's CDR3 is CALGFTAFLKRNTDKLIF. CDR3 bases: TGTGCTCTTGGGTTTACGGCCTTCCTCAAAAGGAACACCGATAAACTCATCTTT. The chain couples TRDV1 to TRDJ1; 7 bases line up with TRDD2. The germline V gene encodes CDR1 TSWWSYY and CDR2 QGS. With V trimmed by 5 bases and J by 0 bases, 15 bases remained unmatched. This CDR3 has 18 amino acids.

Remarks on this clone: The protein held in TCRdb is that of a much larger clone and does not match this DNA's translation at residue 10, likely because of a read error; the protein shown is translated from the DNA. V is TRDV3 and J is TRDJ1; TRDD3 matches 7 bases. The CDR3 extends over 17 amino acids. V shed 0 bases, J shed 5 bases, and the junction held 18 bases outside the gene matches. CDR1 and CDR2 from the germline V gene are TVYSNPD and GDNSRS (reference sequence). The CDR3 spells CAFSFEALVPGDDKLIF. DNA for the CDR3: TGTGCCTTTAGTTTCGAGGCGCTGGTACCGGGGGATGATAAACTCATCTTT.

There are a few counts of this clone. TCRdb's entry gives the protein of a much larger clone, which mismatches this DNA's translation at residue 10, likely from a read error; the protein reported here is translated from the DNA. The chain uses TRDV2 and TRDJ1; D is undetermined. The J gene, missing from TCRdb, was assigned here through DNA to germline matching. The length of the CDR3 is 15 residues. Per the germline V gene, CDR1 is GEAIGNYY and CDR2 is EKD. V lost 5 bases and J lost 4, with 19 bases in between. CDR3 region: CACASSRNNIDKLIF. CDR3 nucleotides: TGTGCCTGTGCGTCTTCGCGGAATAACATCGATAAACTCATCTTT.

As concerns this clone: The protein TCRdb lists belongs to a much larger clone and differs from this DNA's translation at residue 10, which points to a read error; the protein shown is made from the DNA. The chain couples TRDV1 to TRDJ1; the match to TRDD3 covers 9 bases. TCRdb offers no J gene call, so here the DNA was matched to germline to obtain one. V was pared by 5 bases and J by 8 bases, with 15 bases of the junction left unmatched. The V gene's germline CDR1 is TSWWSYY and CDR2 QGS. This CDR3 is built from 16 residues. The CDR3 reads CALGIRTGGVSAKLIF. CDR3 bases: TGTGCTCTTGGGATCCGAACTGGGGGAGTATCCGCCAAACTCATCTTT.

Points on this clone: The protein held in TCRdb is that of a much larger clone and does not match this DNA's translation at residue 5, likely because of a read error; the protein shown is translated from the DNA. The V and J genes are TRDV1 and TRDJ1; 10 nucleotides align to TRDD3. TCRdb does not report a J gene; here it was assigned by matching the DNA to germline references. Germline lookup yields CDR1 TSWWSYY and CDR2 QGS. The CDR3 totals 21 residues. V gave up 4 bases and J gave up 0 bases; unmatched junction bases: 20. The CDR3 reads CALGGLLGANSTGGYTDKLIF. The CDR3, as DNA: TGTGCTCTTGGGGGACTATTGGGGGCTAATAGTACTGGGGGATACACCGATAAACTCATCTTT.

This clone has more than one count but fewer than ten. The mismatch at residue 12 between this DNA's translation and the TCRdb protein of a much larger clone likely reflects a read error; the protein shown is translated from the DNA. The chain has TRDV2 and TRDJ1; 8 bases align to TRDD2. TCRdb does not report a J gene; here it was assigned by matching the DNA to germline references. This CDR3 is 24 amino acids long. Trimming cost V 5 bases and J 0 bases; bases outside gene matches: 34. CDR1 and CDR2 (germline): GEAIGNYY, EKD. CDR3 protein: CACAPRFLRRGGRFLPKYTDKLIF. CDR3 sequence (DNA): TGTGCCTGTGCCCCCCGCTTCCTACGAAGGGGGGGTAGGTTCTTGCCTAAGTACACCGATAAACTCATCTTT.

On this clone: Translating this DNA gives a protein that differs at residue 13 from the TCRdb one, which belongs to a much larger clone; a read error is likely, and the protein shown is this translation. The chain is built from TRDV1 and TRDJ1; a possible D gene is TRDD3 (6 bases). Here the J gene came from matching the DNA to germline, since TCRdb omits it. Trimming took off 2 bases at V and 8 bases at J, with 30 bases between the two ends. This CDR3 spans 19 amino acids. Per the germline V gene, CDR1 is TSWWSYY and CDR2 is QGS. CDR3 in amino acids: CALGEASSPNYWEGYKLIF. DNA for the CDR3: TGTGCTCTTGGGGAAGCGTCGAGTCCCAACTACTGGGAGGGCTACAAACTCATCTTT.

This clone was detected only a few times. TCRdb lists the protein of a much larger clone for this DNA, which differs at residue 11, so this is likely a read error; the protein given here is translated from the DNA itself. The CDR3 bases are TGTGCCTGTGACACCGTAGGGGGATTCAGAGGCACCGATAAACTCATCTTT. Translation gives CACDTVGGFRGTDKLIF. The chain uses TRDV2 and TRDJ1; 7 bases agree with TRDD3. TCRdb leaves out the J gene; it was filled in here by matching the DNA to germline. V was pared by 0 bases and J by 1 base, with 10 bases of the junction left unmatched. This CDR3 has 17 amino acids. Germline assignment: CDR1 GEAIGNYY and CDR2 EKD.

This clone was seen only a few times. For this DNA, TCRdb reports the protein of a much larger clone, which diverges at residue 13, most likely from a read error; the protein presented here is translated directly from the DNA. V is TRDV2 and J is TRDJ1, with 13 bases lining up with TRDD3. Because TCRdb records no J gene, it was assigned here through a match of the DNA to germline. The CDR3 loop spans 18 amino acids. Trimming cost V 0 bases and J 3 bases; bases outside gene matches: 9. CDR1 and CDR2 from the germline V gene are GEAIGNYY and EKD. The CDR3 sequence: CACDTGKLLGDTSDKLIF. Written as DNA, the CDR3 is TGTGCCTGTGACACCGGGAAGTTACTGGGGGATACGTCCGATAAACTCATCTTT.

This clone was recorded a few times. TCRdb has a much larger clone's protein, which differs at residue 14 from the translation of this DNA, likely because of a read error; what is shown is the protein translated from the DNA. This chain connects TRDV2 to TRDJ1, with 7 bases fitting TRDD3. No J gene is reported in TCRdb; it was inferred here by comparing the DNA with germline. Germline-derived CDR1 and CDR2 are GEAIGNYY and EKD. CDR3 length equals 19 residues. The trim removed 0 bases at V and 7 bases at J, leaving 22 bases unmatched. CDR3 in amino acids: CACDTVVPTYDGDMTKLIF. The CDR3 nucleotides read TGTGCCTGTGACACCGTAGTCCCGACGTATGACGGGGATATGACTAAACTCATCTTT.

As concerns this clone: This likely stems from a read error, as it lies one base from a far larger clone. At the DNA level, this CDR3 is encoded by other sequences in the same sample as well. The chain recombines TRDV2 with TRDJ1; TRDD3 matches at 8 bases. Matching the DNA to germline supplied the J gene, which TCRdb does not give. The CDR3 has 15 residues. The V gene's germline CDR1 is GEAIGNYY and CDR2 EKD. The CDR3: CACEHWGLYTDKLIF. The CDR3 coding sequence is TGTGCCTGTGAGCACTGGGGGCTGTACACCGACAAACTCATCTTT.

The sample holds a few counts of this clone. The TCRdb record carries a much larger clone's protein, which differs from this DNA's translation at residue 10; a read error is the likely cause, and the protein listed here is the DNA translation. The chain links TRDV1 to TRDJ1; D ambiguous. This CDR3 is built from 15 residues. The germline V gene has CDR1 TSWWSYY and CDR2 QGS. V gave up 4 bases and J gave up 3 bases, with 15 bases separating them. The CDR3 DNA reads as TGTGCTCTTGGGGGACACTGCTTTGACGCCGATAAACTCATCTTT. Translating gives CALGGHCFDADKLIF.

Note on this clone: The protein TCRdb lists belongs to a much larger clone and differs from this DNA's translation at residue 3, which points to a read error; the protein shown is made from the DNA. V and J are TRDV1 and TRDJ1; 8 nucleotides match TRDD3. No J segment appears in TCRdb, so it was assigned here by matching the sequence to germline. This CDR3 contains 16 residues. In germline, CDR1 is TSWWSYY, CDR2 QGS. For the CDR3, the DNA is TGTGCTCCTGGGGCCAAACCCATCGTACTGGGGGGTAAACTCATCTTT. Amino acid sequence: CAPGAKPIVLGGKLIF.

This clone was recorded a few times. This likely traces to a read error, being one base from a far larger clone. In the same sample, other DNA sequences code for this CDR3. V is TRDV2 and J is TRDJ3; possibly TRDD3 for D (6 bases). The CDR3 consists of 19 residues. Germline lookup yields CDR1 GEAIGNYY and CDR2 EKD. Trimming removed 0 bases at V and 0 bases at J, with 14 bases between. DNA for the CDR3: TGTGCCTGTGACACCGCCGGGGGGGACCGCTCCTGGGACACCCGACAGATGTTTTTC. Its translation is CACDTAGGDRSWDTRQMFF.

For this clone: TCRdb's listed protein matches a much larger clone and diverges from this DNA's translation at residue 6, likely through a read error; the protein shown comes from the DNA. The chain links TRDV1 to TRDJ1; 8 bases fit TRDD3. TCRdb carries no J gene annotation; the J gene was assigned here by matching the DNA with germline. The CDR3 spans 17 residues. Per the germline V gene, CDR1 is TSWWSYY and CDR2 is QGS. V lost 5 bases to trimming and J lost 10 bases; unmatched junction nucleotides: 21. The CDR3 is CALGTPGVLGGRLGLIF. DNA of the CDR3: TGTGCTCTTGGGACCCCGGGTGTACTGGGGGGAAGGCTTGGACTCATCTTT.

In its sample, this clone was seen many times. This DNA's translation differs at residue 4 from TCRdb's protein, which comes from a much larger clone; a read error is likely, and the protein shown is translated from the DNA. CDR3: CAFGNVPTYTDKLIF. CDR3 in DNA: TGTGCCTTTGGGAACGTTCCTACGTACACCGATAAACTCATCTTT. This chain joins TRDV3 and TRDJ1; 7 bases map to TRDD2. V gave up 2 bases and J gave up 0 bases; unmatched junction bases: 9. Germline CDR1 TVYSNPD, CDR2 GDNSRS (reference sequence). The CDR3 runs 15 residues.

This clone was recorded a few times. This DNA's translation and the protein TCRdb lists, from a much larger clone, do not match at residue 6, likely due to a read error; the protein shown is translated from the DNA. The chain recombines TRDV3 with TRDJ1; D not resolved. TCRdb lists no J gene, so it was determined here by aligning the DNA to germline. The CDR3 runs 13 residues. Per germline, CDR1 TVYSNPD and CDR2 GDNSRS (reference sequence). The V end lost 5 bases, the J end lost 0 bases, and 13 bases lay between the germline ends. CDR3 in amino acids: CALRPPHTDKLIF. For the CDR3, the DNA is TGTGCCCTCCGACCGCCTCACACCGATAAACTCATCTTT.

This clone was seen a handful of times. For this DNA, TCRdb reports the protein of a much larger clone, which diverges at residue 5, most likely from a read error; the protein presented here is translated directly from the DNA. The chain joins TRDV2 to TRDJ3, with D possibly being TRDD3 (5 bases). Looked up from germline, CDR1 is GEAIGNYY and CDR2 is EKD. Trimming shortened V by 3 bases and J by 3 bases, and 8 bases separated the two germline ends. The CDR3 sequence is 15 residues long. CDR3 residues: CACDLGYWDTRQMFF. The CDR3 bases are TGTGCCTGTGACCTAGGATACTGGGACACCCGACAGATGTTTTTC.

This clone was seen only a few times. TCRdb pairs this DNA with a much larger clone's protein that differs at residue 4, likely a read error; the protein shown was translated from the DNA. V usage is TRDV2 and J usage is TRDJ1; a weak D match, TRDD2 (5 bases). The J gene, not given by TCRdb, was assigned here from a germline match of the nucleotide sequence. Looked up from germline, CDR1 is GEAIGNYY and CDR2 is EKD. Trimming took 5 bases from V and 3 from J, leaving 18 bases between them. The CDR3 is 15 amino acids. The CDR3 loop reads CACAPLLLRADKLIF. CDR3 DNA sequence: TGTGCCTGTGCCCCTCTACTCCTAAGGGCCGATAAACTCATCTTT.

The sample holds a few counts of this clone. This rearrangement joins TRDV1 to TRDJ1, with 13 bases matching TRDD3. Assignment of the J gene here rests on matching the DNA to germline, because TCRdb gives none. Losses at the gene ends were 2 bases for V and 2 bases for J; bases not matched to a gene: 20. From germline, CDR1 is TSWWSYY and CDR2 QGS. The CDR3 spans 22 residues. CDR3 sequence (DNA): TGTGCTCTTGGGGAAAAGGACTACGTACTGGGGGATACGGGACACCAAACCGATAAACTCATCTTT. Residues: CALGEKDYVLGDTGHQTDKLIF.

This clone has a count of ten or more. The TCRdb record carries a much larger clone's protein, which differs from this DNA's translation at residue 10; a read error is the likely cause, and the protein listed here is the DNA translation. V and J are TRDV1 and TRDJ1; D is perhaps TRDD3 (5 bases). Germline CDR1 is TSWWSYY and CDR2 is QGS. This CDR3 is built from 22 residues. The ends were cut back, 0 bases at V and 0 bases at J, with 29 bases in the middle. CDR3 amino acids: CALGELNAPRAAIRGYTDKLIF. CDR3 in DNA: TGTGCTCTTGGGGAACTGAACGCTCCCAGGGCAGCTATACGAGGATACACCGATAAACTCATCTTT.

This clone was seen a handful of times. This likely reflects a read error, since a far larger clone is one base away. Other DNA sequences from this sample encode an identical CDR3 as well. The V gene is TRDV2, the J gene TRDJ2; TRDD3 matches 12 bases. Germline matching of the DNA provided the J gene here, since TCRdb leaves it blank. Germline V CDR1 and CDR2: GEAIGNYY, EKD. The CDR3 sequence is 18 residues long. The CDR3 DNA reads TGTGCCTGCGACACCTCTCTGGGGGATACGGGCGTGACAGCACAACTCTTCTTT. This encodes CACDTSLGDTGVTAQLFF.

Concerning this clone itself: A far more abundant clone sits one base away, making this likely a read error. The sample carries other DNA sequences with the same CDR3. CDR3 in DNA: TGTGCTCTTGGGGGGGATGTTCCTATCCCGTCAAATTACCGGGGGATTCATAAACTCATCTTT. Its protein is CALGGDVPIPSNYRGIHKLIF. V and J are TRDV1 and TRDJ1; perhaps TRDD3 as D (7 bases). TCRdb carries no J gene annotation; the J gene was assigned here by matching the DNA with germline. The CDR3 contains 21 residues. Germline V CDR1 and CDR2: TSWWSYY, QGS. The ends were cut back, 4 bases at V and 6 bases at J, with 36 bases in the middle.

This clone was counted a few times. A read error likely explains this, since a far larger clone differs by one base. This sample also contains other DNA sequences that code for the same CDR3. This rearrangement joins TRDV2 to TRDJ1; TRDD3 matches 12 bases. Matching the DNA to germline supplied the J gene, which TCRdb does not give. Germline CDR1 GEAIGNYY, CDR2 EKD. The CDR3 consists of 19 residues. The CDR3 reads CACDSLLGDTGSYTDKLIF. The CDR3 DNA reads TGTGCCTGTGACTCATTACTGGGGGATACTGGTTCGTACACTGATAAACTCATCTTT.

Concerning this clone itself: TCRdb lists the protein of a much larger clone for this DNA, which differs at residue 13, so this is likely a read error; the protein given here is translated from the DNA itself. This chain joins TRDV1 and TRDJ4; D possibly corresponds to TRDD2 (5 bases). The CDR3 length is 18 residues. Germline V lookup: CDR1 TSWWSYY, CDR2 QGS. V shed 0 bases and J shed 0 bases, with 20 bases lying between them. CDR3 region: CALGELTLRRYAARPLIF. DNA of the CDR3: TGTGCTCTTGGGGAACTTACCCTACGGCGCTACGCAGCCAGACCCCTGATCTTT.

Remarks on this clone: For this DNA, TCRdb reports the protein of a much larger clone, which diverges at residue 4, most likely from a read error; the protein presented here is translated directly from the DNA. This rearrangement joins TRDV2 to TRDJ2; 7 bases are shared with TRDD3. Germline loops: CDR1 GEAIGNYY, CDR2 EKD. The CDR3 consists of 18 residues. In DNA, the CDR3 is TGTGCCTGTGGCACCGGGGACTACCTGGGGGTCACACCAGCACAACTCTTCTTT. This encodes CACGTGDYLGVTPAQLFF.

This clone was counted between two and nine times. A far bigger clonotype differs at one base, so this is likely a read error. The same CDR3 can be traced to other DNA sequences in this sample. The chain carries TRDV1 and TRDJ1; 9 nucleotides match TRDD3. TCRdb leaves out the J gene; it was filled in here by matching the DNA to germline. Per the germline V gene, CDR1 is TSWWSYY and CDR2 is QGS. The J segment lost 7 bases and the V segment lost 2 bases, leaving 29 bases of the junction unmatched. CDR3 length equals 22 residues. The DNA of the CDR3 is TGTGCTCTTGGGGAAGAGAGTCGGCGGCGGGAACTGGGGGAACTCTTTGGTCCTAAACTCATCTTT. This sequence encodes CALGEESRRRELGELFGPKLIF.

In the case of this clone: TCRdb shows a much larger clone's protein in place of this DNA's translation, and the two differ at residue 3, likely through a read error; the protein shown is translated from the DNA. This chain links TRDV1 with TRDJ1, with 8 bases fitting TRDD3. Germline matching of the DNA provided the J gene here, since TCRdb leaves it blank. The J segment lost 3 bases and the V segment lost 10 bases, leaving 16 bases of the junction unmatched. Germline values: CDR1 TSWWSYY, CDR2 QGS. CDR3 length: 16 amino acids. CDR3: CAPAHWGPHDPDKLIF. CDR3 bases: TGTGCTCCTGCACACTGGGGGCCTCATGACCCCGATAAACTCATCTTT.

With respect to this clone: This likely reflects a read error, since a far larger clone is one base away. At the DNA level, this CDR3 is encoded by other sequences in the same sample as well. Here the CDR3 reads CALNCVRLGDLGALTAQLFF. The CDR3 DNA reads as TGTGCTCTCAATTGCGTCAGACTGGGGGACCTGGGGGCTTTGACAGCACAACTCTTCTTT. V is TRDV1 and J is TRDJ2; 9 bases match TRDD3. Trimming took 9 bases from V and 0 from J; bases not matched to a gene: 20. In germline, CDR1 is TSWWSYY, CDR2 QGS. There are 20 residues in the CDR3.